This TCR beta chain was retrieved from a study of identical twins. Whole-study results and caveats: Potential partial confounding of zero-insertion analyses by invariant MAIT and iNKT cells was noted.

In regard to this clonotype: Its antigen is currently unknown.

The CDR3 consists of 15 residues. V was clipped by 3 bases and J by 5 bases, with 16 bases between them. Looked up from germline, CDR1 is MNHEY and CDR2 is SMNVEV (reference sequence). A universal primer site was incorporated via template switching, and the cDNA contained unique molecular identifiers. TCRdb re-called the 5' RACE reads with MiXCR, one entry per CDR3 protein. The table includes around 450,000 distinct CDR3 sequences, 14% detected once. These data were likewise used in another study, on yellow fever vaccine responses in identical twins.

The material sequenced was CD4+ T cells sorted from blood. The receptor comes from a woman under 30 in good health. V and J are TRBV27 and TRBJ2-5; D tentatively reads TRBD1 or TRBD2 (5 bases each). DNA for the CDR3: TGTGCCAGCAGTTTGAATAGTGGGGGATGGGAGACCCAGTACTTC. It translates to CASSLNSGGWETQYF.